This paragraph reports one T cell receptor (beta chain). This sample is part of a study of T cell changes during pregnancy in multiple sclerosis. Only in-frame clones appear in the TCRdb table, and some are missing; sequencing was by immunoSEQ multiplex PCR. The sample comprises about 67,000 clones, 80% to 95% of which are singletons, and approximately 1.6% rests with the top ten. The CDR3 is 18 residues long. Germline V lookup: CDR1 MDHEN, CDR2 SYDVKM. The V gene end was trimmed by 7 bases and the J gene end by 0 bases; junction bases not matched to a gene: 15. The sequence came from a female donor in good health, enrolled as a control in a pregnancy study. Here the sequenced sample was peripheral blood, taken in the first trimester of pregnancy. The chain carries TRBV28 and TRBJ1-3; 7 bases fit TRBD1. The CDR3 bases are TGTGCCAGCACTTCGGCCGGGACAGACCTTTCCTCTGGAAACACCATATATTTT. Amino acids: CASTSAGTDLSSGNTIYF.